This T cell receptor beta chain came from a study of blood T cell repertoires in COVID-19. Clones were sequenced by immunoSEQ multiplex PCR, and TCRdb holds only the in-frame ones, with some missing. In the table there are more than 200,000 clones, around 90% of which are singletons. This clone appeared a few times. The V and J ends lost 3 bases and 4 bases, in that order; junction bases with no gene match: 4. This CDR3 comprises 13 residues. CDR1 is GTSNPN and CDR2 is SVGIG in the germline V gene (reference sequence). The origin of this receptor is a young man who had recovered from COVID-19. Sequencing was carried out using PBMCs or T cells enriched from blood (not recorded which). The V gene is TRBV30, the J gene TRBJ1-2; 8 bases line up with TRBD1. The CDR3 nucleotides are TGTGCCTGGAGCAGGGGGCATGGCTATGGCTACACCTTC. Its protein is CAWSRGHGYGYTF. Full variable domain (missing parts from reference TRBV30 and TRBJ1-2): SQTIHQWPATLVQPVGSPLSLECTVEGTSNPNLYWYRQAAGRGLQLLFYSVGIGQISSEVPQNLSASRPQDRQFILSSKKLLLSDSGFYLCAWSRGHGYGYTFGSGTRLTVV.